A selection of T cell receptor beta chains follows, all from one sample in a study of blood T cell repertoires in COVID-19. Clones were read by immunoSEQ multiplex PCR, and TCRdb kept only the in-frame ones, dropping some. The profile shows just over 150,000 clones, about 80% of them singletons. Sequences were obtained from peripheral blood. The receptor set was obtained from a man aged 60-69 years with acute or convalescent COVID-19. Both conserved end residues are part of each CDR3. A D gene is named only where the DNA matches it firmly. Only some rows state a clone size, as once, few, many or a class for expanded clones.

>TRBV20-1|once|TRBD2|TRBJ2-7
TGCAGTGCTAGTAACTCTAGCGGGGGCCTTTCCTACGAGCAGTACTTC
CSASNSSGGLSYEQYF
>TRBV4-1|once|-|TRBJ2-2
TGCGCCAGCAGCCCAGGGACTGTTACCGGGGAGCTGTTTTTT
CASSPGTVTGELFF
>TRBV11-2|-|TRBD2|TRBJ2-5
TGTGCCAGCAGCTTAGGCCTAGCGGGCCAAGAGACCCAGTACTTC
CASSLGLAGQETQYF
>TRBV9|-|-|TRBJ2-7
TGTGCCAGCAGCCTCAGTCGGGATGGACCCTACGAGCAGTACTTC
CASSLSRDGPYEQYF
>TRBV5-6|-|TRBD2|TRBJ2-2
TGTGCCAGCAGTACTAGCGGGAGACGTCGCCGCACGAACACCGGGGAGCTGTTTTTT
CASSTSGRRRRTNTGELFF
>TRBV5-6|-|-|TRBJ1-6
TGTGCCAGCAGCTTCGCAGGGCGTTCACCCCTCCACTTT
CASSFAGRSPLHF
>TRBV5-1|-|-|TRBJ2-7
TGCGCCAGCAGCTTGCAGGGTTACGAGCAGTACTTC
CASSLQGYEQYF
>TRBV6-5|medium-sized|-|TRBJ2-7
TGTGCCAGCTCTATTACCGAGGGTGGCGAGCAGTACTTC
CASSITEGGEQYF
>TRBV2|-|TRBD2|TRBJ2-3
TGTGCCAGCAGTGGGCCAGCGGGGGGGAAGGATACGCAGTATTTT
CASSGPAGGKDTQYF
>TRBV27|-|TRBD2|TRBJ2-3
TGTGCCAGCAGAATGACAGGGACTAGCGGGGGAAGCACAGATACGCAGTATTTT
CASRMTGTSGGSTDTQYF
>TRBV19|-|-|TRBJ2-2
TGTGCCAGTAGACTGGACAGCGGGGAGCTGTTTTTT
CASRLDSGELFF
>TRBV28|-|-|TRBJ2-5
TGTGCCAGCAGTCCGGCGGGGAGTTCGGAGACCCAGTACTTC
CASSPAGSSETQYF
>TRBV9|-|TRBD2|TRBJ2-1
TGTGCCAGCAGCGTAGGTACTAGCGTCTACAATGAGCAGTTCTTC
CASSVGTSVYNEQFF
>TRBV2|-|TRBD1|TRBJ1-1
TGTGCCAGCAGTCTACAGGGGGCCTTAGATACTGAAGCTTTCTTT
CASSLQGALDTEAFF
>TRBV9|-|-|TRBJ2-5
TGTGCCAGCAGCTCGGGGGTAGCAGGGGAGACCCAGTACTTC
CASSSGVAGETQYF
>TRBV11-2|-|TRBD2|TRBJ2-1
TGTGCCAGCAGCCTGACTAGCGGGGGGCTGAGCTCCTACAATGAGCAGTTCTTC
CASSLTSGGLSSYNEQFF
>TRBV19|-|-|TRBJ1-5
TGTGCCAGTAGTATACGTGCAGGAATCAATCAGCCCCAGCATTTT
CASSIRAGINQPQHF
>TRBV4-1|once|TRBD1|TRBJ1-5
TGCGCCAGCAGCATACGGACAGGGGGCAATCAGCCCCAGCATTTT
CASSIRTGGNQPQHF
>TRBV30|-|-|TRBJ1-5
TGTGCCTGGAGTGGGCCCAATCAGCCCCAGCATTTT
CAWSGPNQPQHF
>TRBV2|once|-|TRBJ2-7
TGTGCCAGCAGTGTGCGGCAAGCCTACGAGCAGTACTTC
CASSVRQAYEQYF
>TRBV7-5|-|-|TRBJ2-1
TGTGCCAGAAGCTTCCGGACTAGCGATTGCATTTCCTACAATGAGCAGTTCTTC
CARSFRTSDCISYNEQFF
>TRBV10-3|-|-|TRBJ2-5
TGTGCCATCAGTATCGACCAAGAGACCCAGTACTTC
CAISIDQETQYF
>TRBV7-2|-|-|TRBJ2-5
TGTGCCAGCACCTTCACGGGGCAAGAGACCCAGTACTTC
CASTFTGQETQYF
>TRBV25-1|-|-|TRBJ1-5
TGTGCCAGCAGTGAACAGGGTATGGGCAATCAGCCCCAGCATTTT
CASSEQGMGNQPQHF
>TRBV3-1/TRBV3-2|once|TRBD1|TRBJ1-4
TGTGCCAGCAGCCCAGGGGGGACAGGGGAAAAACTGTTTTTT
CASSPGGTGEKLFF
>TRBV5-1|-|TRBD2|TRBJ2-3
TGCGCCAGCAGCTTGGGAACTAGCGGGCGCACAGATACGCAGTATTTT
CASSLGTSGRTDTQYF
>TRBV6-5|-|TRBD1|TRBJ2-1
TGTGCCAGCAGTTCACAGGGGAATGAGCAGTTCTTC
CASSSQGNEQFF
>TRBV6-5|-|TRBD1|TRBJ2-1
TGTGCCAGCAGTTCCCGCGGGACAGGTCTGGTAAATGAGCAGTTCTTC
CASSSRGTGLVNEQFF
>TRBV27|-|TRBD1|TRBJ1-2
TGTGCCAGCAGTCGTGGACAGGGAGGGAATGGCTACACCTTC
CASSRGQGGNGYTF
>TRBV5-1|-|TRBD2|TRBJ2-7
TGCGCCAGCAGCTTGGCAGCGGGAGGGCCTGGAGAGCAGTACTTC
CASSLAAGGPGEQYF
>TRBV5-6|-|TRBD2|TRBJ2-3
TGTGCCAGCAGCCCGGGTAGCGGGACAGATACGCAGTATTTT
CASSPGSGTDTQYF
>TRBV27|once|-|TRBJ2-7
TGTGCCAGCAGTACATCAAGGGGGTCCTACGAGCAGTACTTC
CASSTSRGSYEQYF
>TRBV4-1|-|TRBD1|TRBJ2-7
TGCGCCAGCAGCCAAGATTGGGCAGGGGGTTATTACGAGCAGTACTTC
CASSQDWAGGYYEQYF
>TRBV2|-|TRBD2|TRBJ2-4
TGTGCCAGCAGTGTGGGGGAGGGGACAAACATTCAGTACTTC
CASSVGEGTNIQYF
>TRBV7-8|-|TRBD2|TRBJ2-5
TGTGCCAGCACCATCCCCGGGACTAGCGGGAAGAGACGTTCCCAAGAGACCCAGTACTTC
CASTIPGTSGKRRSQETQYF
>TRBV5-6|few|-|TRBJ2-1
TGTGCCAGCAGCTTGATGAACTTAAGGGGAAGGAATGAGCAGTTCTTC
CASSLMNLRGRNEQFF
>TRBV6-1|-|TRBD1|TRBJ1-5
TGTGCCAGCAGTGCTTTGACAGGGAGTAGCAATCAGCCCCAGCATTTT
CASSALTGSSNQPQHF
>TRBV6-5|-|TRBD2|TRBJ2-7
TGTGCCAGCTCCGCCGGGACTAGAAGCTACGAGCAGTACTTC
CASSAGTRSYEQYF
>TRBV18|-|TRBD1|TRBJ1-6
TGTGCCAGCTCACCGGACAGGGATAGCTCCTATAATTCACCCCTCCACTTT
CASSPDRDSSYNSPLHF
>TRBV7-9|-|-|TRBJ2-5
TGTGCCAGCAGCACAGGCGAGACCCAGTACTTC
CASSTGETQYF
>TRBV27|-|TRBD1|TRBJ2-2
TGTGCCAGCAGTTTATACGGGACAGGGGCCGGGGAGCTGTTTTTT
CASSLYGTGAGELFF
>TRBV6-5|-|TRBD1|TRBJ1-1
TGTGCCAGCGGGGACAGGCCGAACACTGAAGCTTTCTTT
CASGDRPNTEAFF
>TRBV5-1|-|-|TRBJ2-1
TGCGCCAGCAGTACATACAATGAGCAGTTCTTC
CASSTYNEQFF
>TRBV21-1|-|-|TRBJ2-7
TGTGCCAGCAGCAAAAGGTGGCGGGGGGTCTCCTACGAGCAGTACTTC
CASSKRWRGVSYEQYF
>TRBV18|-|-|TRBJ2-3
TGTGCCAGCTCACCACGGGCTGACAGCACAGATACGCAGTATTTT
CASSPRADSTDTQYF
>TRBV7-9|-|-|TRBJ1-5
TGTGCCAGCAGCTCGACAGGAATCTCCAATCAGCCCCAGCATTTT
CASSSTGISNQPQHF
>TRBV10-1|-|TRBD2|TRBJ2-1
TGCGCCAGCAGTGCGCCGGGACTAGCGCCCCACGCAGATTACAATGAGCAGTTCTTC
CASSAPGLAPHADYNEQFF
>TRBV24-1|once|-|TRBJ1-6
TGTGCCACCAGTGATCTGGGCCGGAATAATTCACCCCTCCACTTT
CATSDLGRNNSPLHF
>TRBV18|-|TRBD1|TRBJ1-5
TGTGCCAGCTCCCTTAGGGGACAGGGGTTGAGCAATCAGCCCCAGCATTTT
CASSLRGQGLSNQPQHF
>TRBV6-2/TRBV6-3|-|TRBD2|TRBJ2-5
TGTGCCAGCAGTTACTATCCACCGGGCTCAACGGGGGGGACCCAGTACTTC
CASSYYPPGSTGGTQYF
>TRBV6-2/TRBV6-3|few|TRBD1|TRBJ1-5
TGTGCCAGCAGTTGGCAGGGGGGACAGCCCCAGCATTTT
CASSWQGGQPQHF
>TRBV6-2/TRBV6-3|few|TRBD1|TRBJ2-3
TGTGCCAGCAGTCGTTTCGGGACAGACTTAAACGCGCAGTATTTT
CASSRFGTDLNAQYF
>TRBV14|few|TRBD1|TRBJ1-6
TGTGCCAGCAGGGGACAGGGAAGAAATTCACCCCTCCACTTT
CASRGQGRNSPLHF
>TRBV5-6|-|-|TRBJ2-5
TGTGCCAGCAGTTTCGTGGCACAAGAGACCCAGTACTTC
CASSFVAQETQYF
>TRBV9|-|-|TRBJ2-7
TGTGCCAGCAGCGTCGCGACAGGCGCCTCCTACGAGCAGTACTTC
CASSVATGASYEQYF
>TRBV6-5|-|-|TRBJ1-1
TGTGCCAGCAGATCCGCCGAGGGCAGAAGCACTGAAGCTTTCTTT
CASRSAEGRSTEAFF
>TRBV5-8|once|-|TRBJ1-2
TGTGCCAGCAGCCGCTGGACCGGGGATGGCTACACCTTC
CASSRWTGDGYTF